These T cell receptor beta chains were read from a single sample in a study of blood T cell repertoires in COVID-19. Assay used: immunoSEQ multiplex PCR; TCRdb lists only in-frame clones, some missing. Of approximately 450,000 clones in the sample, around 90% were seen once. Sequencing was carried out using PBMCs or T cells enriched from blood (not recorded which). These receptors all come from a woman aged 18-35 years with acute COVID-19. CDR3s include the opening cysteine and the closing phenylalanine or tryptophan. A D gene is named only where the DNA matches it firmly. Clone size is shown for a subset of rows, as once, few, many or a class of expanded clone.

d_call	v_call	clone_size	j_call	cdr3_aa	cdr3_nt
TRBD1	TRBV27	NA	TRBJ1-2	CASSGDRGEGYTF	TGTGCCAGCAGTGGGGACAGGGGGGAGGGCTACACCTTC
TRBD2	TRBV4-1	NA	TRBJ2-1	CASSPPGRGNEQFF	TGCGCCAGCAGCCCCCCAGGGAGGGGCAATGAGCAGTTCTTC
NA	TRBV9	NA	TRBJ2-1	CASSAPGVDRGEQFF	TGTGCCAGCAGCGCCCCGGGGGTGGATCGGGGTGAGCAGTTCTTC
TRBD2	TRBV4-3	NA	TRBJ2-1	CASSQEASGRVYNEQFF	TGCGCCAGCAGCCAAGAGGCTAGCGGGAGGGTTTACAATGAGCAGTTCTTC
NA	TRBV6-6	NA	TRBJ2-7	CASSLRHIQGRFYEQYF	TGTGCCAGCAGTCTCCGCCATATACAGGGGAGGTTCTACGAGCAGTACTTC
NA	TRBV7-9	NA	TRBJ1-2	CASSLGEGNYGYTF	TGTGCCAGCAGCTTAGGGGAGGGTAACTATGGCTACACCTTC
NA	TRBV11-2	NA	TRBJ1-2	CASSPYRVHYGYTF	TGTGCCAGCAGTCCTTACAGGGTTCACTATGGCTACACCTTC
TRBD1	TRBV6-2/TRBV6-3	NA	TRBJ1-5	CASSYGQGRQPQHF	TGTGCCAGCAGTTACGGACAGGGAAGACAGCCCCAGCATTTT
TRBD1	TRBV7-6	NA	TRBJ2-5	CASSLGQGQEETQYF	TGTGCCAGCAGCCTCGGACAGGGGCAAGAGGAGACCCAGTACTTC
NA	TRBV18	NA	TRBJ1-1	CASSPAQRDTEAFF	TGTGCCAGCTCACCGGCGCAACGGGACACTGAAGCTTTCTTT
NA	TRBV28	NA	TRBJ1-2	CASTPHGQTNYGYTF	TGTGCCAGCACTCCTCACGGACAGACTAACTATGGCTACACCTTC
TRBD1	TRBV5-6	NA	TRBJ1-1	CASSPAGGTNTEAFF	TGTGCCAGCAGCCCGGCAGGGGGGACGAACACTGAAGCTTTCTTT
NA	TRBV12-3/TRBV12-4	NA	TRBJ1-2	CATSPGSHYGYTF	TGTGCCACCAGTCCAGGGTCCCACTATGGCTACACCTTC
NA	TRBV12-3/TRBV12-4	NA	TRBJ2-5	CASSSKETQYF	TGTGCCAGCAGTTCAAAAGAGACCCAGTACTTC
TRBD1	TRBV19	NA	TRBJ1-3	CASSLRQGSSSGNTIYF	TGTGCCAGTAGTCTCCGACAGGGTTCTTCCTCTGGAAACACCATATATTTT
NA	TRBV28	NA	TRBJ2-7	CASRTQGGRGSYEQYF	TGTGCCAGCAGAACACAGGGCGGAAGAGGCTCCTACGAGCAGTACTTC
TRBD2	TRBV11-2	once	TRBJ2-7	CASSLTSGRSEQYF	TGTGCCAGCAGCTTAACTAGCGGGAGGAGCGAGCAGTACTTC
TRBD1	TRBV19	few	TRBJ2-5	CASKQGAMGTQYF	TGTGCCAGCAAACAGGGGGCTATGGGGACCCAGTACTTC
NA	TRBV19	NA	TRBJ1-1	CASRGAWTEAFF	TGTGCCAGTCGGGGGGCGTGGACTGAAGCTTTCTTT
TRBD1	TRBV6-5	once	TRBJ1-6	CASSSSGQEGNSPLHF	TGTGCCAGCAGTTCGTCGGGACAGGAGGGGAATTCACCCCTCCACTTT
TRBD1	TRBV7-9	once	TRBJ1-2	CASSPRDRVFHGYTF	TGTGCCAGCAGCCCCCGGGACAGGGTTTTCCATGGCTACACCTTC
TRBD2	TRBV3-1/TRBV3-2	many	TRBJ2-1	CASSMAGGYNEQFF	TGTGCCAGCTCTATGGCGGGGGGATACAATGAGCAGTTCTTC
TRBD2	TRBV19	NA	TRBJ2-2	CASRRSGANTGELFF	TGTGCCAGTAGGAGGAGCGGGGCGAACACCGGGGAGCTGTTTTTT
NA	TRBV29-1	NA	TRBJ1-3	CSVRRTDSSGNTIYF	TGCAGCGTTCGACGTACAGATAGCTCTGGAAACACCATATATTTT
NA	TRBV4-3	NA	TRBJ2-7	CASSQDGLATQYF	TGCGCCAGCAGCCAAGATGGGCTAGCGACACAGTACTTC
TRBD1	TRBV18	NA	TRBJ2-7	CASSPRQGETYEQYF	TGTGCCAGCTCACCGAGGCAGGGGGAGACCTACGAGCAGTACTTC
TRBD1	TRBV7-8	NA	TRBJ2-1	CASSVKTGTGEPGDEQFF	TGTGCCAGCAGCGTAAAAACCGGGACAGGGGAACCAGGGGATGAGCAGTTCTTC
NA	TRBV7-9	NA	TRBJ1-1	CASSLDPGLNTEAFF	TGTGCCAGCAGCTTAGATCCAGGTCTGAACACTGAAGCTTTCTTT
NA	TRBV28	NA	TRBJ1-2	CASSLDRFYGYTF	TGTGCCAGCAGTCTCGACAGGTTCTATGGCTACACCTTC
NA	TRBV20-1	once	TRBJ2-5	CSALRETQYF	TGCAGTGCCTTGAGAGAGACCCAGTACTTC
TRBD1	TRBV9	NA	TRBJ1-1	CASSVVDRGTEAFF	TGTGCCAGCAGCGTAGTAGACAGGGGCACTGAAGCTTTCTTT
TRBD1	TRBV2	NA	TRBJ2-7	CASKNGTGFNYEQYF	TGTGCCAGCAAGAATGGGACAGGGTTCAACTACGAGCAGTACTTC
TRBD1	TRBV28	NA	TRBJ1-3	CASIPDRGDGNTIYF	TGTGCCAGCATTCCTGACAGGGGCGATGGAAACACCATATATTTT
TRBD1	TRBV10-1	once	TRBJ1-2	CASSEGQGGVRYGYTF	TGCGCCAGCAGTGAGGGACAGGGAGGAGTGCGGTATGGCTACACCTTC
TRBD1	TRBV6-1	NA	TRBJ1-5	CASSVYRDRGGNQPQHF	TGTGCCAGCAGTGTTTACCGGGACAGGGGCGGAAATCAGCCCCAGCATTTT
TRBD1	TRBV7-2	NA	TRBJ2-1	CASSPQGALNEQFF	TGTGCCAGCAGCCCACAGGGGGCGCTGAATGAGCAGTTCTTC
TRBD2	TRBV6-5	NA	TRBJ2-2	CASSYALAGTGELFF	TGTGCCAGCAGTTACGCTCTAGCGGGCACCGGGGAGCTGTTTTTT
NA	TRBV10-3	NA	TRBJ1-1	CAISESNGGANTEAFF	TGTGCCATCAGTGAGTCGAATGGGGGCGCAAACACTGAAGCTTTCTTT
TRBD1	TRBV25-1	NA	TRBJ1-1	CASSPSLGTGAPAFF	TGTGCCAGCAGTCCGTCTTTAGGGACAGGGGCTCCGGCTTTCTTT
NA	TRBV9	NA	TRBJ1-1	CASSVSSMNTEAFF	TGTGCCAGCAGCGTGAGCTCTATGAACACTGAAGCTTTCTTT
TRBD2	TRBV6-5	NA	TRBJ2-2	CASSLGLAGNPGELFF	TGTGCCAGCAGTTTGGGACTAGCGGGAAACCCCGGGGAGCTGTTTTTT
TRBD1	TRBV10-1	NA	TRBJ2-7	CASSRTGSGEQYF	TGCGCCAGCAGTCGGACAGGGAGCGGCGAGCAGTACTTC
NA	TRBV30	NA	TRBJ1-2	CAWSLNFRGYTF	TGTGCCTGGAGTCTTAACTTCCGGGGCTACACCTTC